This T cell receptor (beta chain) came from a study of blood T cell repertoires in COVID-19. Whole-study context: There were acute and convalescent COVID-19 samples, and they came from the United States, Italy and Spain. PBMCs, B-cell-depleted T cells, or T cells were the source of the cDNA or gDNA that made up the material.

Authors' processing steps: Using reference gene primer amplification, nucleated cell counts were estimated. Profiling relied on immunoSEQ multiplex PCR, and the TCRdb table lists in-frame clones only, not all of them. V and J calls and clone size are copied from that table; D and trimming were computed from the DNA. The repertoire holds about 250,000 clones, about 86% seen once, with about 5.7% in the top ten. The CDR3 loop spans 16 amino acids. CDR1 and CDR2 (germline): LNHDA, SQIVND (reference sequence). J was trimmed by 2 bases and V by 6 bases; bases with no gene match: 11. The TCR sequence derives from a man of 80 years or more with acute or convalescent COVID-19. The sequencing input was peripheral blood. The chain combines TRBV19 with TRBJ2-3; 7 bases line up with TRBD2. CDR3 sequence reads: CASRPGTTKNTDTQYF. The CDR3 region has the DNA TGTGCCAGTAGACCCGGGACTACCAAAAACACAGATACGCAGTATTTT.